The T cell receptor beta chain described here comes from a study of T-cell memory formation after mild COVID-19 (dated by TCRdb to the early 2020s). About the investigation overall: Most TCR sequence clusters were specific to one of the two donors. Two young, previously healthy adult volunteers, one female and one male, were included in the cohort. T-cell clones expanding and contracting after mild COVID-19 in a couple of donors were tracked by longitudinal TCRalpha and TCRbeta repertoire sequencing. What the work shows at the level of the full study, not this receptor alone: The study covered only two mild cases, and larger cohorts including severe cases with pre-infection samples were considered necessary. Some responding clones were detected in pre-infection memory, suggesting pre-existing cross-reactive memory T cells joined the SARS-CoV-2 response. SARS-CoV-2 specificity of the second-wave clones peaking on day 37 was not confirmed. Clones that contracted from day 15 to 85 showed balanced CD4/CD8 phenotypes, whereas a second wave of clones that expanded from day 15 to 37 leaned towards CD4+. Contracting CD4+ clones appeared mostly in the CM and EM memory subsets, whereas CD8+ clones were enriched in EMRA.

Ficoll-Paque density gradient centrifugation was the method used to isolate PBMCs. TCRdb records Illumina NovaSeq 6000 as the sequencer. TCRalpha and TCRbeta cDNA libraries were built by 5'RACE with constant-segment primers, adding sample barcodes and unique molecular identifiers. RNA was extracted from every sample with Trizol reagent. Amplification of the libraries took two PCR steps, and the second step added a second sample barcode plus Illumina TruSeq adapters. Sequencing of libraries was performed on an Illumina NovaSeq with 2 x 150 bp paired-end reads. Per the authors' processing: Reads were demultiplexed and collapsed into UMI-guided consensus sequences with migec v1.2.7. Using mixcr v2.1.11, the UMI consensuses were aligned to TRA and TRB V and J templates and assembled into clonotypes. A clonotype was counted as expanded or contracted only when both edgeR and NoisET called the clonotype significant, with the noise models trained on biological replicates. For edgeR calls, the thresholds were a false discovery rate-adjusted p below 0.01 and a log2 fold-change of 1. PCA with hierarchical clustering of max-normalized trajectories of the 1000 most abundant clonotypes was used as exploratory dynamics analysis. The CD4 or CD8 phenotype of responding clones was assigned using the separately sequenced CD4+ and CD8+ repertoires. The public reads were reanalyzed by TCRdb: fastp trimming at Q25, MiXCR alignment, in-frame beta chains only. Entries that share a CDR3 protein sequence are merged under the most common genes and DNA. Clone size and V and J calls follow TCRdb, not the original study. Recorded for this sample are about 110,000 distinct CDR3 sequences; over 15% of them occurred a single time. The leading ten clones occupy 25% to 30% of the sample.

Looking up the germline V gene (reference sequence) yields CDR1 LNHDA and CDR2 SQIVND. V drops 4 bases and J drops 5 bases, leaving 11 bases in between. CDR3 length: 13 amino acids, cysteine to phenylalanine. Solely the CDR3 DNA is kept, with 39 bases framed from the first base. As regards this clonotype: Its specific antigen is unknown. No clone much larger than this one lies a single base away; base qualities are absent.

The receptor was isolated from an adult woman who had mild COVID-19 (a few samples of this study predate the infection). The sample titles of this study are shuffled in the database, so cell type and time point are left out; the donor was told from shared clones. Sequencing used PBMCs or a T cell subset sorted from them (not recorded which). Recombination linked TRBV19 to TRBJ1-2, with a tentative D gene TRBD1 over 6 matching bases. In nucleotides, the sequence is TGTGCCAGTAGTAAGACAGGAGATTATGGCTACACCTTC. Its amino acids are CASSKTGDYGYTF.